This T cell receptor (beta chain) comes out of a study of T cell responses to AZD1222 COVID-19 vaccine. Findings and limits, study-wide: Regions 160-218 and 743-854 held dominance among vaccine-associated CD4 TCRs, which spanned spike. Elevations in Spike-specific TCR breadth and depth followed administration of two AZD1222 doses. After the peak T cell response, and only then, were repertoires sampled. Per reports, nearly half of all spike-specific TCRs target regions that are unmutated in variants.

As for this clone: Its target is unknown. One junction end does not reproduce the germline sequence, and a read error may be involved.

The protocol was immunoSEQ multiplex PCR, while the TCRdb copy is restricted to in-frame clones and leaves out a portion. Among 140,000 to 150,000 clones, about 89% were seen once, and the ten largest hold roughly 7.1%. The source material was peripheral blood, sampled 28 days after the second dose of the MenACWY control vaccine. The receptor was derived from an adult who received the MenACWY meningococcal vaccine as a control.

The CDR3 sequence: CASSFKGTNVQFF. CDR3 nucleotide sequence: TGTGCCAGCAGTTTCAAAGGAACCAATGTGCAGTTCTTC. The chain uses TRBV12-3 or TRBV12-4 and TRBJ2-1; D is uncertain. This CDR3 has 13 residues.